This T cell receptor (beta chain) is drawn from a study of cytomegalovirus exposure and HLA in healthy donors. Study-wide results and limits: Clonal expansion was found to be greater in HLA-associated TCR beta chains than in equally common others in a later analysis. CMV serostatus stood as the only immune exposure information on hand. Per a prior analysis, the majority of TCR beta V segments were productive roughly 90% or roughly 30% of the time. One variant, a missense change in DCLRE1C, was linked in a later analysis to TCR beta V- and J-gene trimming.

The PCR was carried out with 60 Vbeta primers and 13 Jbeta primers. The method was immunoSEQ multiplex PCR; TCRdb's version includes in-frame clones alone and lacks a portion of them. The sample gives about 100,000 clones, roughly 70% of which show up once; 8.5% to 12% is in the top ten. On this clone itself: Its antigen is still unknown.

From germline, CDR1 is SGHAT and CDR2 FQNNGV. This CDR3 is built from 15 residues. Trimming took 5 bases from V and 2 from J, leaving 13 bases between them. The rearrangement uses TRBV11-2 and TRBJ1-5, with D tentatively TRBD1 (6 bases). Sequenced: PBMCs. This receptor was obtained from a middle-aged man in good health and CMV-seronegative. Here the CDR3 reads CASSRGRDRNQPQHF. As DNA, the CDR3 is TGTGCCAGCAGCAGGGGGAGGGATCGCAATCAGCCCCAGCATTTT.